The 27 T cell receptor beta chains given below trace back to one sample, sequenced in a study of blood T cells in healthy people across ages. The authors ran a second PCR of roughly 6 to 12 cycles using a sample-barcoded 5' primer and a J-beta primer mix. Using its own MiXCR run on the 5' RACE reads, TCRdb lists one record per CDR3 protein. This table holds more than 600,000 distinct CDR3 sequences, just under 25% found once. These data also formed part of another study, on T cells of mothers and their children.

Sequenced: blood. Receptors originate from a boy aged 5-17 years in good health.

The chain recombines TRBV21-1 with TRBJ2-7; TRBD1, as called in the table, went unchecked against the DNA. TRBV21-1 is reported as a pseudogene. This CDR3 is built from 15 residues. The CDR3 reads CASSTSGQSVNEQYF. The DNA of the CDR3 is TGTGCCAGCAGCACCTCAGGGCAGAGCGTCAACGAGCAGTACTTC.

This clonotype was found a few times. J is TRBJ2-1 and V is TRBV28, with no clear D. Germline lookup yields CDR1 MDHEN and CDR2 SYDVKM. V was pared by 6 bases and J by 9 bases, with 15 bases between. The CDR3 covers 13 residues. DNA for the CDR3: TGTGCCAGCAGCCCCCGCTATCTCTCTGAGCAGTTCTTC. This sequence encodes CASSPRYLSEQFF.

V is TRBV28 and J is TRBJ1-4; 8 bases align to TRBD1. Germline lookup yields CDR1 MDHEN and CDR2 SYDVKM. This CDR3 spans 13 amino acids. V was pared by 7 bases and J by 4 bases, with 2 bases of the junction left unmatched. CDR3 sequence: CASTQGGNEKLFF. The CDR3 region has the DNA TGTGCCAGCACACAGGGGGGTAATGAAAAACTGTTTTTT.

This clonotype was seen more than once but under ten times. This chain joins TRBV7-2 and TRBJ2-5; no clear D gene. The J call is doubtful: the DNA matches TRBJ2-1 better. Germline loops: CDR1 SGHTA, CDR2 FQGNSA. The CDR3 sequence is 11 residues long. The CDR3: CASGSVNEQFF. Written as DNA, the CDR3 is TGTGCCAGCGGCTCTGTTAATGAGCAGTTCTTC.

V gene TRBV7-8 combines with J gene TRBJ2-7, with TRBD2 identical over 8 bases. This CDR3 is 18 amino acids long. V dropped 0 bases and J dropped 2; count of bases not matched to a gene: 12. Germline CDR1 SGHVS, CDR2 FQNEAQ. The CDR3 DNA reads as TGTGCCAGCAGCTTAGCGATCCTAGCGGGCGTAACCCCCTACGAGCAGTACTTC. Protein: CASSLAILAGVTPYEQYF.

This clonotype was seen repeatedly, ten times or more. The chain employs TRBV20-1 and TRBJ2-5; perhaps TRBD2 as D (7 bases). The V end lost 0 bases, the J end lost 5 bases, and 19 bases lay between the germline ends. Germline V gene lookup returns CDR1 DFQATT and CDR2 SNEGSKA (reference sequence). The CDR3 totals 16 residues. Here the CDR3 reads CSARDVMGGAHETQYF. The CDR3, as DNA: TGCAGTGCTAGAGACGTTATGGGGGGGGCCCACGAGACCCAGTACTTC.

This clonotype turned up a few times. V and J are TRBV7-2 and TRBJ2-7, with 10 positions matching TRBD2. The CDR3 runs to 14 residues. With V trimmed by 0 bases and J by 6 bases, 2 bases remained unmatched. Germline assignment: CDR1 SGHTA and CDR2 FQGNSA. Here the CDR3 reads CASSLAGTSVEQYF. The CDR3 nucleotides read TGTGCCAGCAGCTTAGCCGGGACTAGCGTCGAGCAGTACTTC.

CDR3 in DNA: TGTGCCAGCACCGGCTCAGGGGGCGAGAACATTCAGTACTTC. Translation: CASTGSGGENIQYF. The chain links TRBV7-9 to TRBJ2-4; 8 bases align to TRBD1. The CDR3 is 14 residues long. Looked up from germline, CDR1 is SEHNR and CDR2 is FQNEAQ (reference sequence). With 7 bases clipped from V and 7 bases from J, the junction kept 9 bases outside the gene matches.

This clonotype appeared a single time. The genes are TRBV5-1 and TRBJ2-3, with D perhaps matching TRBD2 (6 bases). Trimming cost V 0 bases and J 3 bases, with 14 bases left between them. Germline V gene data show CDR1 as SGHRS and CDR2 as YFSETQ. This CDR3 is built from 16 residues. In DNA, the CDR3 is TGCGCCAGCAGCTTGGCCCTGTGGGGGAGGACAGATACGCAGTATTTT. Translation gives CASSLALWGRTDTQYF.

This clonotype occurred a few times. The V call is TRBV6-1, the J call TRBJ2-5; 12 bases map to TRBD2. Germline CDR1 is MNHNS and CDR2 is SASEGT. CDR3 length: 16 amino acids. The J segment lost 5 bases and the V segment lost 6 bases, leaving 10 bases of the junction unmatched. For the CDR3, the DNA is TGTGCCAGCAGCCGTTCTAGCGGGGGGGCTGAGGAGACCCAGTACTTC. It translates to CASSRSSGGAEETQYF.

The chain joins TRBV28 to TRBJ1-6; 7 bases fit TRBD1. The V gene's germline CDR1 is MDHEN and CDR2 SYDVKM. V lost 5 bases to trimming and J lost 7 bases; unmatched junction nucleotides: 11. The length of the CDR3 is 16 residues. CDR3 amino acids: CASSLNSGQRNSPLHF. The CDR3 DNA is TGTGCCAGCAGTCTCAATTCGGGACAGAGGAATTCACCCCTCCACTTT.

Only a few counts were recorded for this clonotype. The chain joins TRBV20-1 to TRBJ2-5, with 9 bases identical to TRBD2. Unmatched junction bases numbered 12, after V lost 4 bases and J lost 0 bases. The CDR3 runs 17 residues. Germline V gene data show CDR1 as DFQATT and CDR2 as SNEGSKA (reference sequence). The CDR3 DNA is TGCAGTGCTACCCGCGCGGTAGCGGGGGAGTACCAAGAGACCCAGTACTTC. It codes for CSATRAVAGEYQETQYF.

This clonotype was counted between two and nine times. The chain links TRBV6-6 to TRBJ1-2, with D perhaps matching TRBD1 (6 bases). Trimming stripped 8 bases from V and 1 base from J, with 11 bases between. The CDR3 covers 13 residues. Germline-derived CDR1 and CDR2 are MNHNY and SVGAGI (reference sequence). The CDR3 spells CASVEGGNYGYTF. The CDR3 nucleotides read TGTGCCAGCGTGGAGGGGGGTAACTATGGCTACACCTTC.

The chain has TRBV5-6 and TRBJ1-2; no clear D. Per the germline V gene, CDR1 is SGHDT and CDR2 is YYEEEE. Trimming stripped 2 bases from V and 1 base from J, with 9 bases between. CDR3 length: 14 residues. The CDR3 reads CASSFGQLNYGYTF. The DNA for the CDR3 is TGTGCCAGCAGCTTCGGCCAGCTTAACTATGGCTACACCTTC.

This clonotype was picked up a small number of times. The CDR3 sequence: CASSYGTGREQYF. The CDR3 region has the DNA TGTGCCAGCAGTTACGGAACCGGCCGGGAGCAGTACTTC. The gene calls are TRBV6-5 and TRBJ2-1; D unclear. The J call could be wrong; TRBJ2-7 is a better fit for the DNA end. This CDR3 has 13 amino acids. Germline-derived CDR1 and CDR2 are MNHEY and SVGAGI.

The chain recombines TRBV10-3 with TRBJ1-2, with a possible D match to TRBD1 (6 bases). The germline V gene has CDR1 ENHRY and CDR2 SYGVKD. Trimming pared 7 bases from V and 1 base from J, leaving 13 bases between. The CDR3 spans 14 residues. The CDR3 sequence: CAINPGHINYGYTF. Written as DNA, the CDR3 is TGTGCCATCAATCCGGGACACATTAACTATGGCTACACCTTC.

This rearrangement joins TRBV19 to TRBJ1-4; 7 bases agree with TRBD1. The V and J ends lost 9 bases and 8 bases, in that order; junction bases with no gene match: 9. The CDR3 is 13 amino acids. The germline gives CDR1 LNHDA, CDR2 SQIVND (reference sequence). CDR3 in amino acids: CASTTGVFEKLFF. The CDR3 DNA is TGTGCCAGCACCACAGGGGTGTTCGAAAAACTGTTTTTT. The full variable domain, rest sourced from reference TRBV19 and TRBJ1-4, is DGGITQSPKYLFRKEGQNVTLSCEQNLNHDAMYWYRQDPGQGLRLIYYSQIVNDFQKGDIAEGYSVSREKKESFPLTVTSAQKNPTAFYLCASTTGVFEKLFFGSGTQLSVL.

This sequence joins TRBV12-3 or TRBV12-4 and TRBJ1-4; 8 nucleotides align to TRBD1. Trimming at V came to 6 bases and at J to 11 bases, leaving 11 bases not matched to a gene. The CDR3 runs 14 residues. The CDR3 nucleotides are TGTGCCAGCAGACATAGGACAGGGACGTTGAAACTGTTTTTT. Its protein is CASRHRTGTLKLFF.

This clonotype turned up a few times. This chain links TRBV24-1 with TRBJ2-3, with 9 bases lining up with TRBD1. Germline V CDR1 and CDR2: KGHDR, SFDVKD. The CDR3 covers 14 residues. V lost 6 bases, J lost 3 bases, and 3 bases stayed unmatched. Written as DNA, the CDR3 is TGTGCCACCAGTCCCGGACAGGGGACAGATACGCAGTATTTT. Translation: CATSPGQGTDTQYF.

This clonotype appeared a few times. The V and J genes are TRBV6-5 and TRBJ2-1; tentatively, D is TRBD2 (5 bases). The V and J ends lost 6 bases and 0 bases respectively, with 12 bases between them. Germline CDR1 and CDR2: MNHEY and SVGAGI. This CDR3 contains 15 residues. The CDR3 loop reads CASRPLGDSYNEQFF. The CDR3, as DNA: TGTGCCAGCAGGCCGCTCGGGGACTCCTACAATGAGCAGTTCTTC.

This clonotype was counted a few times. The V and J genes are TRBV7-3 and TRBJ2-1; 9 nucleotides line up with TRBD2. J lost 5 bases, V lost 6 bases, and 8 bases had no gene match. The length of the CDR3 is 15 residues. CDR1 is SGHTA and CDR2 is FQGTGA in the germline V gene. The CDR3 DNA follows: TGTGCCAGCAGTCGAACTAGCGGGTTTAACAATGAGCAGTTCTTC. This sequence encodes CASSRTSGFNNEQFF.

The chain employs TRBV7-9 and TRBJ2-4; D gene unclear. The germline V gene has CDR1 SEHNR and CDR2 FQNEAQ (reference sequence). This CDR3 contains 12 residues. Trimming removed 1 base at V and 6 bases at J, with 4 bases between. CDR3: CASSLGSNIQYF. For the CDR3, the DNA is TGTGCCAGCAGCTTAGGGTCAAACATTCAGTACTTC.

This clonotype was seen a few times. This chain links TRBV29-1 with TRBJ2-1; D is unresolved. V gave up 4 bases and J gave up 4 bases, with 11 bases separating them. Germline assignment: CDR1 SQVTM and CDR2 ANQGSEA. The CDR3 covers 13 residues. The CDR3 DNA follows: TGCAGCGTTGCCGGTCCTAGTTACAATGAGCAGTTCTTC. This gives the protein CSVAGPSYNEQFF.

This chain connects TRBV15 to TRBJ2-2; D is unresolved. The germline V gene has CDR1 LNHNV and CDR2 YYDKDF (reference sequence). This CDR3 has 15 residues. V was shortened by 1 base and J by 6 bases, with 12 bases between the two germline ends. Here the CDR3 reads CATSRALLFAGELFF. DNA for the CDR3: TGTGCCACCAGCAGAGCCCTCCTTTTTGCCGGGGAGCTGTTTTTT.

This clonotype came up a few times. The junction and the germline gene differ at one end; a read error may be behind it. This sequence joins TRBV7-2 and TRBJ2-3; TRBD2 matches at 11 bases. The CDR3 is 16 residues long. The V gene's germline CDR1 is SGHTA and CDR2 FQGNSA. The CDR3 region is CASSLGLAGGIDTQYF. CDR3 DNA sequence: TGCGCCAGCAGCTTAGGGCTAGCGGGGGGAATAGATACGCAGTATTTT. Complete variable domain (other parts from reference TRBV7-2 and TRBJ2-3): GAGVSQSPSNKVTEKGKDVELRCDPISGHTALYWYRQSLGQGLEFLIYFQGNSAPDKSGLPSDRFSAERTGGSVSTLTIQRTQQEDSAVYLCASSLGLAGGIDTQYFGPGTRLTVL.

V gene TRBV3-1 combines with J gene TRBJ2-7, with D tentatively TRBD2 (5 bases). V was cut by 0 bases and J by 5 bases, with 14 bases left in between. Germline V lookup: CDR1 LGHDT, CDR2 YNNKEL (reference sequence). CDR3 size: 15 residues. The CDR3 DNA sequence: TGTGCCAGCAGCCAAGATAGACTACGGATCGACGAGCAGTACTTC. Residues: CASSQDRLRIDEQYF.

This clonotype was found a few times. The V gene is TRBV20-1, the J gene TRBJ2-5; D may correspond to TRBD1 or TRBD2 (5 bases each). The tail of the sequence fits TRBJ2-7 better, so the J call may be wrong. Germline CDR1 reads DFQATT; CDR2 reads SNEGSKA (reference sequence). This CDR3 is built from 14 residues. The CDR3 loop is CSALPGATTYEQYF. For the CDR3, the DNA is TGCAGTGCCCTCCCCGGGGCGACCACCTACGAGCAGTACTTC.